Listed below are T cell receptor beta chains from one sample, sequenced in a study of identical twins. TCRdb itself ran the 5' RACE reads through MiXCR, one entry per CDR3 protein. The table records some 900,000 distinct CDR3 sequences, around 12% of them present only once. This sample also belongs to another study, concerning yellow fever vaccine responses in identical twins.

The sequencing input was PBMCs. The receptors originated from a young woman in good health. Each CDR3 is given with its conserved first and last residue. The order of the fields is clone size, J gene, D gene, V gene, CDR3 protein, CDR3 DNA. A D gene is named only where the DNA matches it firmly. Not every row has a clone size; where given, it reads once, few, many or a size class.

>few|TRBJ2-1|.|TRBV7-9
CASSLGAGGFRNEQFF
TGTGCCAGCAGCTTAGGGGCAGGGGGGTTTAGGAATGAGCAGTTCTTC
>few|TRBJ2-2|TRBD2|TRBV7-7
CASSRGRVDTGELFF
TGTGCCAGCAGCCGGGGGAGGGTGGACACCGGGGAGCTGTTTTTT
>.|TRBJ2-3|.|TRBV25-1
CASSDIGGIGTDTQYF
TGTGCCAGCAGTGATATAGGGGGGATAGGCACAGATACGCAGTATTTT
>few|TRBJ2-1|TRBD1|TRBV7-6
CASSSGTGVWNEQFF
TGTGCCAGCAGCTCCGGGACAGGGGTGTGGAATGAGCAGTTCTTC
>.|TRBJ1-1|TRBD1|TRBV2
CASFRGGKDTEAFF
TGTGCCAGTTTCAGGGGGGGCAAGGACACTGAAGCTTTCTTT
>.|TRBJ2-2|TRBD2|TRBV7-6
CASSLLDPSGPNTGELFF
TGTGCCAGCAGCTTGCTAGACCCTAGCGGACCGAACACCGGGGAGCTGTTTTTT
>.|TRBJ2-2|.|TRBV20-1
CSARAVNTGELFF
TGCAGTGCTAGAGCTGTTAACACCGGGGAGCTGTTTTTT
>.|TRBJ2-3|TRBD2|TRBV3-1
CASSQDLLAGGGGTDTQYF
TGTGCCAGCAGCCAAGATCTACTAGCGGGAGGTGGTGGCACAGATACGCAGTATTTT
>few|TRBJ2-1|.|TRBV5-1
CASSYEARAAEQFF
TGCGCCAGCAGCTATGAGGCCCGGGCCGCTGAGCAGTTCTTC
>.|TRBJ1-5|.|TRBV10-3
CAISEAERSNQPQHF
TGTGCCATCAGTGAGGCAGAGCGTAGCAATCAGCCCCAGCATTTT
>few|TRBJ2-1|TRBD1|TRBV5-1
CASSSVTGGRGNEQFF
TGCGCCAGCAGCTCGGTGACAGGGGGTCGAGGCAATGAGCAGTTCTTC
>many|TRBJ1-2|.|TRBV18
CASSARTELFGYTF
TGTGCCAGCTCGGCGCGGACAGAGCTATTTGGCTACACCTTC
>.|TRBJ2-7|.|TRBV14
CASSQVRVSEQYF
TGTGCCAGCAGCCAGGTCCGGGTTAGTGAGCAGTACTTC
>.|TRBJ2-5|.|TRBV24-1
CATSGPGKSRETQYF
TGTGCCACCAGTGGTCCTGGGAAATCGAGGGAGACCCAGTACTTC
>many|TRBJ2-3|.|TRBV7-8
CASSLGGRLTDTQYF
TGTGCCAGCAGCTTAGGGGGGCGCCTCACAGATACGCAGTATTTT
>.|TRBJ2-3|.|TRBV5-1
CASSPGGPGTDTQYF
TGCGCCAGCAGCCCCGGGGGCCCTGGGACAGATACGCAGTATTTT
>.|TRBJ2-7|TRBD2|TRBV6-5
CASSYSMRLAGPRSYEQYF
TGTGCCAGCAGTTACTCGATGAGGCTAGCGGGACCTCGTTCCTACGAGCAGTACTTC
>.|TRBJ1-5|.|TRBV5-6
CASSLGHLQGQPQHF
TGTGCCAGCAGCTTGGGGCACCTCCAGGGCCAGCCCCAGCATTTT
>many|TRBJ1-4|.|TRBV5-1
CASSLAGKDGEKLFF
TGCGCCAGCAGCTTGGCCGGCAAGGACGGTGAAAAACTGTTTTTT
>.|TRBJ1-5|.|TRBV28
CASSFPGAASNQPQHF
TGTGCCAGCTCTTTCCCTGGCGCAGCAAGCAATCAGCCCCAGCATTTT
>.|TRBJ1-2|.|TRBV20-1
CSVSLRDHAWDYGYTF
TGCAGTGTTAGTCTCCGGGACCACGCCTGGGACTATGGCTACACCTTC
>few|TRBJ2-3|.|TRBV24-1
CATSVTGTTRDTQYF
TGTGCCACCAGTGTTACCGGGACCACAAGGGATACGCAGTATTTT
>few|TRBJ1-1|.|TRBV7-9
CASSFPPRTVEAFF
TGTGCCAGCAGCTTTCCTCCCCGGACAGTTGAAGCTTTCTTT
>.|TRBJ2-1|TRBD2|TRBV20-1
CCARDPRLAGSYNEQFF
TGCTGTGCTAGAGATCCGAGACTAGCGGGGTCCTACAATGAGCAGTTCTTC
>.|TRBJ2-1|.|TRBV12-3/TRBV12-4
CACSLQGGSLQSSYNEQFF
TGTGCCTGCAGTCTCCAGGGTGGTTCCCTCCAATCCTCCTACAATGAGCAGTTCTTC
>.|TRBJ2-3|TRBD2|TRBV20-1
CSAVAGVTDTQYF
TGCAGTGCAGTAGCGGGGGTCACAGATACGCAGTATTTT
>.|TRBJ2-7|.|TRBV20-1
CSASGGQVSYEQYF
TGCAGTGCTAGCGGGGGCCAGGTCTCCTACGAGCAGTACTTC
>.|TRBJ2-2|TRBD2|TRBV3-1
CASSPPAGLAFYTGELFF
TGTGCCAGCAGCCCGCCGGCTGGACTAGCATTTTACACCGGGGAGCTGTTTTTT
>many|TRBJ1-6|.|TRBV7-2
CASSLIGPAYNSPLHF
TGTGCCAGCAGCTTAATCGGTCCGGCCTATAATTCACCCCTCCACTTT
>few|TRBJ2-5|.|TRBV20-1
CSARAGQETQYF
TGCAGTGCTAGAGCGGGCCAAGAGACCCAGTACTTC
>many|TRBJ1-1|.|TRBV6-5
CASSFGSTGPGAFF
TGTGCCAGCAGTTTTGGATCTACAGGGCCGGGAGCTTTCTTT
>.|TRBJ1-5|.|TRBV28
CASTTMNNQPQHF
TGTGCCAGCACCACAATGAACAATCAGCCCCAGCATTTT